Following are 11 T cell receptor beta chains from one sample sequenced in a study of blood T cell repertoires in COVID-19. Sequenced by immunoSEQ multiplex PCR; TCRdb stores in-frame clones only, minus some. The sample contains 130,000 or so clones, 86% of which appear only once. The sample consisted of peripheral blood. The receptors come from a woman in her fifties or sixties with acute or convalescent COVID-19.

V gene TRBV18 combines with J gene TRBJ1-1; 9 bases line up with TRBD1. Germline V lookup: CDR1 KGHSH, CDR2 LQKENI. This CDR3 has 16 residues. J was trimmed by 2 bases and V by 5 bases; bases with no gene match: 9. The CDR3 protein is CASSEAWDRVNTEAFF. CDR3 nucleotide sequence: TGTGCCAGCTCAGAGGCTTGGGACAGGGTAAACACTGAAGCTTTCTTT.

The CDR3 nucleotides read TGTGCCAGCAGCCCGCGCGGCGTACTCTCCTACAATGAGCAGTTCTTC. Its translation is CASSPRGVLSYNEQFF. The rearrangement joins TRBV7-2 to TRBJ2-1; no clear D gene. Germline loops: CDR1 SGHTA, CDR2 FQGNSA. This CDR3 has 16 amino acids. Trimming left V 5 bases short and J 0 bases short, with 14 bases between.

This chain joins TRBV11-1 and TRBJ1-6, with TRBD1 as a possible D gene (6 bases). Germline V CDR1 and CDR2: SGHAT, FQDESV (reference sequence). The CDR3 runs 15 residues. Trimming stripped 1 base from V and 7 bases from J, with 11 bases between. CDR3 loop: CASSLEWGHNSPLHF. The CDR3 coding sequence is TGTGCCAGCAGCTTAGAGTGGGGACACAATTCACCCCTCCACTTT. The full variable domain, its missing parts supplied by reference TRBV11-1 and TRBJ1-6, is EAEVAQSPRYKITEKSQAVAFWCDPISGHATLYWYRQILGQGPELLVQFQDESVVDDSQLPKDRFSAERLKGVDSTLKIQPAELGDSAMYLCASSLEWGHNSPLHFGNGTRLTVT.

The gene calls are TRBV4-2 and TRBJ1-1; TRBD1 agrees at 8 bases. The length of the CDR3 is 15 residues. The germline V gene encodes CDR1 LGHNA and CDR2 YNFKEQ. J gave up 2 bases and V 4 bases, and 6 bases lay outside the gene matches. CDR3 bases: TGTGCCAGCAGCCGCGACAGGGGAAGAAACACTGAAGCTTTCTTT. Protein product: CASSRDRGRNTEAFF.

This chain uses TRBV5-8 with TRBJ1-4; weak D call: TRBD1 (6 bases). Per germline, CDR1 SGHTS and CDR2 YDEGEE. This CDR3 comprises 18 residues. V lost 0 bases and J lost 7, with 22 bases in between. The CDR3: CASSLAVRVGAMSEKLFF. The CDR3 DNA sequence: TGTGCCAGCAGCTTGGCCGTTCGCGTGGGGGCTATGAGTGAAAAACTGTTTTTT.

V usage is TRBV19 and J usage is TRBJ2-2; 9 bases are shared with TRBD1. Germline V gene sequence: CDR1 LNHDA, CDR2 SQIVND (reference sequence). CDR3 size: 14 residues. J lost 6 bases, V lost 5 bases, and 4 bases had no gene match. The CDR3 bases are TGTGCCAGTAGTCACAGGGGGCGGGCCGGGGAGCTGTTTTTT. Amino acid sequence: CASSHRGRAGELFF.

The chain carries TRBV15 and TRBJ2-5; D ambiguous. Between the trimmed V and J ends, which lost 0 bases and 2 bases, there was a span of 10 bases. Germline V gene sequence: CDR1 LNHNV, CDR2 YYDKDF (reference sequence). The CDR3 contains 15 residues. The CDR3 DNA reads TGTGCCACCAGCAGAGATCCCCAACAGCAAGAGACCCAGTACTTC. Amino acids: CATSRDPQQQETQYF.

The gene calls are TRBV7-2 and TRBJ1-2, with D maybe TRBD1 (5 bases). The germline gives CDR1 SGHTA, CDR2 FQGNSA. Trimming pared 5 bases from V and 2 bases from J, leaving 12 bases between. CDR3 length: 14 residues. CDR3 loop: CASSRDGANYGYTF. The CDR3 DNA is TGTGCCAGCAGCAGAGATGGGGCAAACTATGGCTACACCTTC.

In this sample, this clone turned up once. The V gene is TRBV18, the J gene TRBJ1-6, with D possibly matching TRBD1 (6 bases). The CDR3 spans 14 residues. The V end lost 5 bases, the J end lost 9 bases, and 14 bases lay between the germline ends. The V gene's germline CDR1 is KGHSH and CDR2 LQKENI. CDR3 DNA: TGTGCCAGCTCAATCGACAGGTACCGTTCACCCCTCCACTTT. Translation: CASSIDRYRSPLHF. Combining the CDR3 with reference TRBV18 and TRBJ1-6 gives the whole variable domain NAGVMQNPRHLVRRRGQEARLRCSPMKGHSHVYWYRQLPEEGLKFMVYLQKENIIDESGMPKERFSAEFPKEGPSILRIQQVVRGDSAAYFCASSIDRYRSPLHFGNGTRLTVT.

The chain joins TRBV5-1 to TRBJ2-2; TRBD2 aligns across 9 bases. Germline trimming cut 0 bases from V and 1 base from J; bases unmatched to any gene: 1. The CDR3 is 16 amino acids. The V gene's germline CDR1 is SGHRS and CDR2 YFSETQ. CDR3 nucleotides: TGCGCCAGCAGCTTGGCACTAGCGGGGAACACCGGGGAGCTGTTTTTT. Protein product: CASSLALAGNTGELFF.

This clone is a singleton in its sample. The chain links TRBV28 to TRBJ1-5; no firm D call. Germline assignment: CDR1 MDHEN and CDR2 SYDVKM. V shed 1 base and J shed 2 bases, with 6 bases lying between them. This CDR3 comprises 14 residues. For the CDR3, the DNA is TGTGCCAGCAGTTTATCGGTAGGCAATCAGCCCCAGCATTTT. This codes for CASSLSVGNQPQHF.